This TCR beta chain was sequenced in a study of response to subunit inactivated influenza vaccine. TCRdb re-derived calls from the RT-PCR reads in MiXCR, one entry per CDR3 protein. The sample contains 180,000 or so distinct CDR3 sequences, 9.5% to 15% of which appear only once. The CDR3 extends over 16 amino acids. In germline, CDR1 is LGHNA, CDR2 YSLEER. In regard to this clonotype: A much larger clone sits a single nucleotide away, making a read error possible.

In addition, the sample was reused for a study of T cells expressing NK-cell markers. According to that study: cDNA encoding TCR beta was synthesized via 5'RACE template switching incorporating UMIs. Sequenced donors, eight in total, included seven who were HCMV-seropositive and one who was seronegative. Whether expanded NKG2C+ T cell clones recognized HCMV stayed uncertain.

The chain uses TRBV4-3 and TRBJ2-3; the D is unclear. The sample here was CD8+ T cells sorted from PBMCs, taken roughly 12 days after vaccination. This TCR was sampled from a man aged 45 to 65 who received an inactivated influenza vaccine. This CDR3 is CASGQGGVTTQDTQYF. CDR3 nucleotides: TGCGCCAGCGGCCAAGGTGGGGTGACGACCCAAGATACGCAGTATTTT.